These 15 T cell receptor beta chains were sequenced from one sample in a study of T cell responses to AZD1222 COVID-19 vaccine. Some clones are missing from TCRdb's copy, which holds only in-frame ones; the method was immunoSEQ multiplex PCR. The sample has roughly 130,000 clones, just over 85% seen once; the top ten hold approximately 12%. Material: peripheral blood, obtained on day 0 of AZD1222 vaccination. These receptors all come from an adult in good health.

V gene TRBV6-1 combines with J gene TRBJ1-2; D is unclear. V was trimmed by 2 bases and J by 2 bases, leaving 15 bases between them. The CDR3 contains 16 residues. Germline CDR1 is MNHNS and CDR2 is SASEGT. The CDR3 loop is CASSERPVRGNYGYTF. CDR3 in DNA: TGTGCCAGCAGTGAACGCCCTGTGCGGGGAAACTATGGCTACACCTTC.

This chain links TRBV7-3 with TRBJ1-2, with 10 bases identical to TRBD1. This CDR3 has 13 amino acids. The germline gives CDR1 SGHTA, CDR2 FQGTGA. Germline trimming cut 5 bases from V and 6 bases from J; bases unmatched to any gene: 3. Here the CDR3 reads CASSRQGADGYTF. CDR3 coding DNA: TGTGCCAGCAGCAGACAGGGGGCGGATGGCTACACCTTC.

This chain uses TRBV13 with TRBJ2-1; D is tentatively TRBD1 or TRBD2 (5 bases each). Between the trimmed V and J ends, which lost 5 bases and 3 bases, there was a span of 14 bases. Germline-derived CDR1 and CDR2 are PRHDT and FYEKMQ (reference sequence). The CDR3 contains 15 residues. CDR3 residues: CASSRDRSFYNEQFF. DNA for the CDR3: TGTGCCAGCAGCCGGGACCGAAGTTTCTACAATGAGCAGTTCTTC.

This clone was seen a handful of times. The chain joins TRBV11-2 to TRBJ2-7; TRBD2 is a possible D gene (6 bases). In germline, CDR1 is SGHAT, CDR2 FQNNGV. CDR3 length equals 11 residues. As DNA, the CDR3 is TGTGCCAGCAGCTCCGGGGGAGGACCCATTGTC. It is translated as CASSSGGGPIV.

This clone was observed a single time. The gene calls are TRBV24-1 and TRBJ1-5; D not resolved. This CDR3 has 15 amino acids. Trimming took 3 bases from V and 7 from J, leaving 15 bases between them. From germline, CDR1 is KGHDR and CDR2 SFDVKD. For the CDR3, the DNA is TGTGCCACCAGTGATAGTCGAACAGCGCGCCAGCCCCAGCATTTT. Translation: CATSDSRTARQPQHF.

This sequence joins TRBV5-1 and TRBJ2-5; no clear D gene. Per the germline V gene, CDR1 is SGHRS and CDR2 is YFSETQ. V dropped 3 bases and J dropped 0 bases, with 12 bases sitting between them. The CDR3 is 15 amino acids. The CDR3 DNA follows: TGCGCCAGCAGCTGGAGCCGGAGTAACCAAGAGACCCAGTACTTC. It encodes CASSWSRSNQETQYF. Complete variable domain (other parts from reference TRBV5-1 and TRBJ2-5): KAGVTQTPRYLIKTRGQQVTLSCSPISGHRSVSWYQQTPGQGLQFLFEYFSETQRNKGNFPGRFSGRQFSNSRSEMNVSTLELGDSALYLCASSWSRSNQETQYFGPGTRLLVL.

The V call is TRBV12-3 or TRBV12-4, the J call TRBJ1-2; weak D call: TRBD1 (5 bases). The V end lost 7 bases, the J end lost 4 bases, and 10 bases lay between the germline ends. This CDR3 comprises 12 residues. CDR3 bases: TGTGCCAGCATTCAGGGAACCTATGGCTACACCTTC. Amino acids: CASIQGTYGYTF.

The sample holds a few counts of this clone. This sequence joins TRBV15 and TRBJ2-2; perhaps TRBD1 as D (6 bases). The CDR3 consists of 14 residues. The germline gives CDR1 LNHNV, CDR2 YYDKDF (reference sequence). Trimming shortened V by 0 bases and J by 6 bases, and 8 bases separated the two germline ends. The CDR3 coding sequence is TGTGCCACCAGCAGAGACAGGGGTCCCGGGGAGCTGTTTTTT. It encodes CATSRDRGPGELFF.

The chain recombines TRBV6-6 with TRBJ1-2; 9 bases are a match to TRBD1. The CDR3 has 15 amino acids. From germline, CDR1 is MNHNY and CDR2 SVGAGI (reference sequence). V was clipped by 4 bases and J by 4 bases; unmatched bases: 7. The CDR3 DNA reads TGTGCCAGCAGTTCTTCCCCGGGACAGGGCTATGGCTACACCTTC. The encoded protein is CASSSSPGQGYGYTF.

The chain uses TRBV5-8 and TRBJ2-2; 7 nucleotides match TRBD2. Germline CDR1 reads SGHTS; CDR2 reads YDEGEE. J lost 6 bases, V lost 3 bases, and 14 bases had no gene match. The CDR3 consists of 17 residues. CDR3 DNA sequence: TGTGCCAGCAGCTCCAACTGGGGGGGAGGCTCGTCCGGGGAGCTGTTTTTT. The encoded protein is CASSSNWGGGSSGELFF.

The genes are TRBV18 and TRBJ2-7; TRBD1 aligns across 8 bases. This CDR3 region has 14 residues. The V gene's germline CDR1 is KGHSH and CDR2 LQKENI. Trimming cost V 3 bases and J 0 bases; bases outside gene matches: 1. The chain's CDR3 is CASSPGQVSYEQYF. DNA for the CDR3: TGTGCCAGCTCACCGGGACAGGTCTCCTACGAGCAGTACTTC. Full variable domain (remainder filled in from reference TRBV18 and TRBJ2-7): NAGVMQNPRHLVRRRGQEARLRCSPMKGHSHVYWYRQLPEEGLKFMVYLQKENIIDESGMPKERFSAEFPKEGPSILRIQQVVRGDSAAYFCASSPGQVSYEQYFGPGTRLTVT.

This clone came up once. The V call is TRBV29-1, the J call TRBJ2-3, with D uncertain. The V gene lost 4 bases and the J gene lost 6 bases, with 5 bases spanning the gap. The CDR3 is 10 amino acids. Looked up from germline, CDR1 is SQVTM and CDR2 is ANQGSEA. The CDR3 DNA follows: TGCAGCGTTGGAGAGGATACGCAGTATTTT. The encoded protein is CSVGEDTQYF.

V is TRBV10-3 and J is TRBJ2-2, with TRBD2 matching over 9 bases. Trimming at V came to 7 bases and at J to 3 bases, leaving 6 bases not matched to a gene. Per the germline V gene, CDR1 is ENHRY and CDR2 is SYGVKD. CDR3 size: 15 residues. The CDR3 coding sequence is TGTGCCATCACTATGACTAGCGGAGACACCGGGGAGCTGTTTTTT. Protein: CAITMTSGDTGELFF.

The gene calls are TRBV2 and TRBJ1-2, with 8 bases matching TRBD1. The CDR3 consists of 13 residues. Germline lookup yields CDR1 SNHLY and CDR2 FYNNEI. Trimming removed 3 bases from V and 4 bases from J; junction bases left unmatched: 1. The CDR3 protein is CASSDRGPYGYTF. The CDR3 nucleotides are TGTGCCAGCAGTGACAGGGGGCCCTATGGCTACACCTTC.

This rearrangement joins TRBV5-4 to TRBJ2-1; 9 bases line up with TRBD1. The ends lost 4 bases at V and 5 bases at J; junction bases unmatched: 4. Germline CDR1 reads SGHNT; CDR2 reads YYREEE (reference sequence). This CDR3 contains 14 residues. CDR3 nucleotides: TGTGCCAGCAGCCCTGGGACAGGGAACAATGAGCAGTTCTTC. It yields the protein CASSPGTGNNEQFF. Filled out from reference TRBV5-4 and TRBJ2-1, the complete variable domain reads ETGVTQSPTHLIKTRGQQVTLRCSSQSGHNTVSWYQQALGQGPQFIFQYYREEENGRGNFPPRFSGLQFPNYSSELNVNALELDDSALYLCASSPGTGNNEQFFGPGTRLTVL.